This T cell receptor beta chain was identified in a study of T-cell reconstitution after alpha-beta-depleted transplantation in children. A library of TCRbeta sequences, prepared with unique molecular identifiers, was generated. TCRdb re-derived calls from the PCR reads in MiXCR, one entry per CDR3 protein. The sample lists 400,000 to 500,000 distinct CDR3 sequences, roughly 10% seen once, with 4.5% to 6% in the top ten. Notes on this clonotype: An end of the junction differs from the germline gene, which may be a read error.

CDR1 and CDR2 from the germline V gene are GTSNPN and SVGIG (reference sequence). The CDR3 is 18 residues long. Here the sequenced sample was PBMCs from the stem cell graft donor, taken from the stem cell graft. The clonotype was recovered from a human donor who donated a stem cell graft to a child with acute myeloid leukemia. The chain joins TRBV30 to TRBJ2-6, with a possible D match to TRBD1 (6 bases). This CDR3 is CASQVGAGALGGANGLTF. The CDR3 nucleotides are TGTGCCTCCCAGGTGGGGGCAGGGGCTTTGGGTGGGGCCAACGGCCTGACTTTC.